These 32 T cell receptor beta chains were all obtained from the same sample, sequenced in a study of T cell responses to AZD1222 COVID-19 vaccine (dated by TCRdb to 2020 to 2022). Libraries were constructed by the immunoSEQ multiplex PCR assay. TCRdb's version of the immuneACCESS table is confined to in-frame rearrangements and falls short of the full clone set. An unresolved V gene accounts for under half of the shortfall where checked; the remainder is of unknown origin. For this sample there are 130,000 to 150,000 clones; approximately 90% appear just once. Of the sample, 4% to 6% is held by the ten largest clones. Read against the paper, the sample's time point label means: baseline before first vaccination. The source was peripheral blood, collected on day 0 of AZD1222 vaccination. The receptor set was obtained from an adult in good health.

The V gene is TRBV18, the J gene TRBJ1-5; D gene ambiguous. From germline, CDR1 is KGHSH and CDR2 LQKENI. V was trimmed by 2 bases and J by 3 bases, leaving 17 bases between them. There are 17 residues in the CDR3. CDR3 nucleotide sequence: TGTGCCAGCTCACCAGAGGCAGCCCGGGGTTTCAATCAGCCCCAGCATTTT. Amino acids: CASSPEAARGFNQPQHF.

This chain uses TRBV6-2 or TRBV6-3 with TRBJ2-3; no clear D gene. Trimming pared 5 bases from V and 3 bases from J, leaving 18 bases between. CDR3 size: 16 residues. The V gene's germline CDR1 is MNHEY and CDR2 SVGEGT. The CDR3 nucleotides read TGTGCCAGCAGTGCTCCCCCCGGGTTCACGACAGATACGCAGTATTTT. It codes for CASSAPPGFTTDTQYF.

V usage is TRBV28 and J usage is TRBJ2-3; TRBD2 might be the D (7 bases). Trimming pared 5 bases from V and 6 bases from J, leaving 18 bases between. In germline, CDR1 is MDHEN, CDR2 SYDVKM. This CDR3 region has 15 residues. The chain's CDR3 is CASSGGDITVDTQYF. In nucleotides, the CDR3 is TGTGCCAGCAGTGGGGGGGACATTACTGTGGATACGCAGTATTTT. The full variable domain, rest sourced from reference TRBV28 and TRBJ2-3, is DVKVTQSSRYLVKRTGEKVFLECVQDMDHENMFWYRQDPGLGLRLIYFSYDVKMKEKGDIPEGYSVSREKKERFSLILESASTNQTSMYLCASSGGDITVDTQYFGPGTRLTVL.

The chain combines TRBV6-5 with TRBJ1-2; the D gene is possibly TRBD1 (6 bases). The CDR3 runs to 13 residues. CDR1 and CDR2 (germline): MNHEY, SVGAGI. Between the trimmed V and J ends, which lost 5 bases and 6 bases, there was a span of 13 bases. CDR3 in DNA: TGTGCCAGCAGTCCCCGGCGGGACAATGGCTACACCTTC. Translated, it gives CASSPRRDNGYTF.

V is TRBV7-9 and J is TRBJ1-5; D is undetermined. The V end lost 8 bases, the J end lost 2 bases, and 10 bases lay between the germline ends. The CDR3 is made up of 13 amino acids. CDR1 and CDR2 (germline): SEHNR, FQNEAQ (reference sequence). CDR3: CASADSGNQPQHF. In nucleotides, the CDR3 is TGTGCCAGCGCAGACTCGGGCAATCAGCCCCAGCATTTT.

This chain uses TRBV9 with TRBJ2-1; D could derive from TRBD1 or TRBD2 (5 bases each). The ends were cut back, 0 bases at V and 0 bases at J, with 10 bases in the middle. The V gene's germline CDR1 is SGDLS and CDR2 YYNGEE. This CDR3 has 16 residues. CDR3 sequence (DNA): TGTGCCAGCAGCGTAGTGGGGGAGAGCTCCTACAATGAGCAGTTCTTC. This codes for CASSVVGESSYNEQFF.

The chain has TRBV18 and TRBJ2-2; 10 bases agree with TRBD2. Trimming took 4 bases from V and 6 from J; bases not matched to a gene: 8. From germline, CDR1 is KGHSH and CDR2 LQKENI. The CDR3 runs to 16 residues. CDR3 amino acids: CASSHGTSESPGELFF. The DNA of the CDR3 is TGTGCCAGCTCACACGGGACTAGCGAGTCGCCCGGGGAGCTGTTTTTT.

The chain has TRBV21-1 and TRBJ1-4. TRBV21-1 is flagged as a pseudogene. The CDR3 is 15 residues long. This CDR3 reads CASSKRRGRPGKLFF. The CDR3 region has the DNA TGTGCCAGCAGCAAACGGCGGGGTAGGCCGGGAAAACTGTTTTTT.

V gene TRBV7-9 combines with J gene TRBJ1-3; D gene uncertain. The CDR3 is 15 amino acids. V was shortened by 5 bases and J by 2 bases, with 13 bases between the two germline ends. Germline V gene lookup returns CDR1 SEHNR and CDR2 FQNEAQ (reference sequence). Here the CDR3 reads CASSPPSGPGNTIYF. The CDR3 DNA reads TGTGCCAGCAGCCCCCCCTCCGGACCTGGAAACACCATATATTTT.

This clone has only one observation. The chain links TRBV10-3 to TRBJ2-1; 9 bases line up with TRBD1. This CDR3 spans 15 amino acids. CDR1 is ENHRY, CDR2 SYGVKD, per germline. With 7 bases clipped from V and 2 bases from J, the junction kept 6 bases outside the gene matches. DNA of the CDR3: TGTGCCATCACTCCGGGACAGGGTACCTACAATGAGCAGTTCTTC. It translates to CAITPGQGTYNEQFF.

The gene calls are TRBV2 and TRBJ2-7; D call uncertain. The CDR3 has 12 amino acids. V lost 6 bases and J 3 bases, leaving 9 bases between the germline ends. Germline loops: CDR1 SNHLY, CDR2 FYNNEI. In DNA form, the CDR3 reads TGTGCCAGCAGCTTAAACCACTACGAGCAGTACTTC. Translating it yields CASSLNHYEQYF.

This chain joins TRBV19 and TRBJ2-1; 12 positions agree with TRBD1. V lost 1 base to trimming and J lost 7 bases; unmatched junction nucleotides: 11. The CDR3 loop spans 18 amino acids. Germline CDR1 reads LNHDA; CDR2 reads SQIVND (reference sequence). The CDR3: CASSIAQERDRGLNEQFF. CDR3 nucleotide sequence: TGTGCCAGTAGTATAGCTCAGGAACGGGACAGGGGGCTGAATGAGCAGTTCTTC. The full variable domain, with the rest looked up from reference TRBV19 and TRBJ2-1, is DGGITQSPKYLFRKEGQNVTLSCEQNLNHDAMYWYRQDPGQGLRLIYYSQIVNDFQKGDIAEGYSVSREKKESFPLTVTSAQKNPTAFYLCASSIAQERDRGLNEQFFGPGTRLTVL.

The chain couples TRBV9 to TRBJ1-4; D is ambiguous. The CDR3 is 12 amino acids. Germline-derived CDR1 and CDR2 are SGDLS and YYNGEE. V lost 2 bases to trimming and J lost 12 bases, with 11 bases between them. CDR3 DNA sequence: TGTGCCAGCAGCGTTCACGGCGGGGAACTGTTTTTT. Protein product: CASSVHGGELFF.

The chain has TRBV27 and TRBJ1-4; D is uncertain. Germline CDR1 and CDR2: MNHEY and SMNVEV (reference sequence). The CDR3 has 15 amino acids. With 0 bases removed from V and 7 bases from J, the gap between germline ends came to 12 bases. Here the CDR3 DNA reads TGTGCCAGCAGTTTATCGTACGGGATAGGTGAAAAACTGTTTTTT. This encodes CASSLSYGIGEKLFF.

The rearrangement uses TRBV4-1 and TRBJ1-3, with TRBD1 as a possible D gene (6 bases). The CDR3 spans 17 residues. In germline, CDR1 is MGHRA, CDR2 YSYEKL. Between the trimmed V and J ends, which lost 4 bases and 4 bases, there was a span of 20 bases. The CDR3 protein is CASSLSSPQGRGNTIYF. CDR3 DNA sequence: TGCGCCAGCAGCCTAAGCAGCCCACAGGGTAGGGGAAACACCATATATTTT.

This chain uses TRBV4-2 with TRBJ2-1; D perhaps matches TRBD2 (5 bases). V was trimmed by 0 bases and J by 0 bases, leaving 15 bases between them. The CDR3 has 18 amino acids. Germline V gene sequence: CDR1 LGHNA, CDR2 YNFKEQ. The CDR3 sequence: CASSQDIRSGSSYNEQFF. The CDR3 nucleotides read TGTGCCAGCAGCCAAGATATCAGGTCGGGGAGCTCCTACAATGAGCAGTTCTTC.

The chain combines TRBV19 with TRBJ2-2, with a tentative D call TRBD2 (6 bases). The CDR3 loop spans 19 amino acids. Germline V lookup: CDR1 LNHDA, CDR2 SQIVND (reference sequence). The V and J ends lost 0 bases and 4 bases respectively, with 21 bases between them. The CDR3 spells CASSIELRQGGWGTGELFF. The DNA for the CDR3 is TGTGCCAGTAGTATAGAACTGCGGCAGGGAGGATGGGGCACCGGGGAGCTGTTTTTT. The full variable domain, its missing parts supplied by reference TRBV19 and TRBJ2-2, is DGGITQSPKYLFRKEGQNVTLSCEQNLNHDAMYWYRQDPGQGLRLIYYSQIVNDFQKGDIAEGYSVSREKKESFPLTVTSAQKNPTAFYLCASSIELRQGGWGTGELFFGEGSRLTVL.

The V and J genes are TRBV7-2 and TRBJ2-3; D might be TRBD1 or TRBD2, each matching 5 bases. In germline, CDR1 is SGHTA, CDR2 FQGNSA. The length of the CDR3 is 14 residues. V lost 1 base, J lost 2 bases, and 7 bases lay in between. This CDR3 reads CASSLGGFTDTQYF. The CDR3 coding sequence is TGTGCCAGCAGCTTAGGGGGGTTCACAGATACGCAGTATTTT.

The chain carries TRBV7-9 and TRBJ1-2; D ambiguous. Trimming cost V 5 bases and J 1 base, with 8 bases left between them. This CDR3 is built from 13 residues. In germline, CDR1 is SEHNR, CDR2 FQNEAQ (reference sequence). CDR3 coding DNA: TGTGCCAGCAGCACCTACAGTAACTATGGCTACACCTTC. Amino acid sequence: CASSTYSNYGYTF.

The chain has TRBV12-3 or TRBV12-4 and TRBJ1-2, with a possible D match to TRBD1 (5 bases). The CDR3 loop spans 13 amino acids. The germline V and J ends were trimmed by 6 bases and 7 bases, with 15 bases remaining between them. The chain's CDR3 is CASRLSQGSGYTF. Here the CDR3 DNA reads TGTGCCAGCAGGCTTTCGCAGGGAAGTGGCTACACCTTC.

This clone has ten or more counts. CDR3 in amino acids: CASSFRTLRSYEQYF. The CDR3, as DNA: TGCGCCAGCAGCTTTCGGACCCTAAGGAGCTACGAGCAGTACTTC. This chain uses TRBV5-1 with TRBJ2-7; D gene unclear. The CDR3 is 15 amino acids. Germline lookup yields CDR1 SGHRS and CDR2 YFSETQ. The V end was cut by 2 bases, the J end by 3 bases, with 15 bases between.

The CDR3 DNA follows: TGTGCCAGCAGCTTTGGCCGCCGTACGGACGAGCAGTACTTC. As protein: CASSFGRRTDEQYF. The V and J genes are TRBV13 and TRBJ2-7; D unresolved. The ends were cut back, 3 bases at V and 5 bases at J, with 14 bases in the middle. The CDR3 consists of 14 residues. The germline CDR1 and CDR2 sequences are PRHDT and FYEKMQ (reference sequence).

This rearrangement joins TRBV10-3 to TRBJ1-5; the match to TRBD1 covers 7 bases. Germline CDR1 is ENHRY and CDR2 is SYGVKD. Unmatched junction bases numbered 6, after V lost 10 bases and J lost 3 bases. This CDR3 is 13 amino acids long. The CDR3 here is CATLDRVNQPQHF. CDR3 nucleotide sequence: TGTGCCACCCTCGACAGGGTCAATCAGCCCCAGCATTTT.

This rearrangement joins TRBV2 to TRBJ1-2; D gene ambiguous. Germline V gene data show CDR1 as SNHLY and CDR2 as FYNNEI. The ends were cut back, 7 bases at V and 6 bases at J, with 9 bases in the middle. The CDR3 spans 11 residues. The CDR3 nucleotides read TGTGCCAGCACGTACCAGGATGGCTACACCTTC. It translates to CASTYQDGYTF.

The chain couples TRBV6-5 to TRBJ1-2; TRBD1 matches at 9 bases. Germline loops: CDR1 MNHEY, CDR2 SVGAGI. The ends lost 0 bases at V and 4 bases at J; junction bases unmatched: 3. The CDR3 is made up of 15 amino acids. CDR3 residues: CASSYSGTGIYGYTF. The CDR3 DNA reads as TGTGCCAGCAGTTACTCTGGGACAGGGATCTATGGCTACACCTTC.

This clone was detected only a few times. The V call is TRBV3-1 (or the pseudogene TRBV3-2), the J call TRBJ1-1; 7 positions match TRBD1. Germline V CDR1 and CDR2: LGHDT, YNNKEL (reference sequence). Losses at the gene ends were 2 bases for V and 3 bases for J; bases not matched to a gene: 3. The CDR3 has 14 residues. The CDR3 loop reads CASSQTGVDTEAFF. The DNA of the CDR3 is TGTGCCAGCAGCCAAACAGGGGTTGACACTGAAGCTTTCTTT.

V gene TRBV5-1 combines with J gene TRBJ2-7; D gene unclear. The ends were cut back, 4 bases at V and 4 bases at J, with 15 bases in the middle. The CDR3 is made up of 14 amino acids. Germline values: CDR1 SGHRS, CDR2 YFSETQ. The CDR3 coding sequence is TGCGCCAGCAGCCCTGGTAGCTGGGCGTACGAGCAGTACTTC. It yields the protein CASSPGSWAYEQYF.

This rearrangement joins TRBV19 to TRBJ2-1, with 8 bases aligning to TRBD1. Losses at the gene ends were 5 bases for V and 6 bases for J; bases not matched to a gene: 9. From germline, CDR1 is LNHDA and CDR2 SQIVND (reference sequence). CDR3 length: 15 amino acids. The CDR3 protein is CASSVAGTGFNEQFF. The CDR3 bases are TGTGCCAGTAGTGTCGCCGGGACAGGATTCAATGAGCAGTTCTTC.

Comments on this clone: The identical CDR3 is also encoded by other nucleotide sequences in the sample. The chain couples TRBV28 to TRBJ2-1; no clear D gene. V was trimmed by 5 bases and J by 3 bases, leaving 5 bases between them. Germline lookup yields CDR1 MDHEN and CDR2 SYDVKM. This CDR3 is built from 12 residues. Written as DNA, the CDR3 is TGTGCCAGCAGTCCAGGCTACAATGAGCAGTTCTTC. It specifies CASSPGYNEQFF.

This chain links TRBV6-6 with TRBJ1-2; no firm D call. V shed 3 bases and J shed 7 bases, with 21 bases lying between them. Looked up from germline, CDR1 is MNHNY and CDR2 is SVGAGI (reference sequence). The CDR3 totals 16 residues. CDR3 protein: CASSYQSPRVSVGYTF. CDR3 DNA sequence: TGTGCCAGCAGTTATCAGTCCCCCCGAGTATCGGTTGGCTACACCTTC.

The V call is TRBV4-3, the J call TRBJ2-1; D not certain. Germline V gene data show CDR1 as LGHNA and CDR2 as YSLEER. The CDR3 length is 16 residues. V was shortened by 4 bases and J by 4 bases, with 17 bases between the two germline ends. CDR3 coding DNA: TGCGCCAGCAGCCTGCCCCTGCCCCATGGTTACAATGAGCAGTTCTTC. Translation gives CASSLPLPHGYNEQFF.

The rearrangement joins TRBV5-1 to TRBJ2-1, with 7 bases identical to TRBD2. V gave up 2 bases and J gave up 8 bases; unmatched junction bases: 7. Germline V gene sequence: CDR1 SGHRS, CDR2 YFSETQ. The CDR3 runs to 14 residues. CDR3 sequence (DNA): TGCGCCAGCAGCTTCAGCGGGGTTGGGGATGAGCAGTTCTTC. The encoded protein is CASSFSGVGDEQFF.